This T cell receptor beta chain came from a study of cytomegalovirus exposure and HLA in healthy donors. Overall study findings and caveats: A later analysis associated 16,951 TCR beta sequences with HLA alleles at a 0.05 false discovery rate. In vitro work confirmed that a few CMV-associated chains recognize CMV antigens. While the bulk of TCR sequences proved rare, some public TCRs turned up in many donors.

In the PCR, 60 Vbeta and 13 Jbeta primers were used. Assay: immunoSEQ multiplex PCR; the TCRdb copy retains only in-frame clones and omits some. The sample holds some 180,000 clones; around 78% are singletons and the top ten take 1.9%. This clone was detected once. Its antigen is unknown. Trimming removed 5 bases from V and 3 bases from J; junction bases left unmatched: 2. Per the germline V gene, CDR1 is ENHRY and CDR2 is SYGVKD. CDR3 length equals 13 residues. Sequencing was carried out using PBMCs. The chain has TRBV10-3 and TRBJ2-5; 8 nucleotides line up with TRBD1. The sequence derives from a man between 25 and 39 years old in good health and CMV-seronegative. This chain's CDR3 is CAISRQGKETQYF. In nucleotides, the CDR3 is TGTGCCATCAGTCGACAGGGGAAAGAGACCCAGTACTTC.